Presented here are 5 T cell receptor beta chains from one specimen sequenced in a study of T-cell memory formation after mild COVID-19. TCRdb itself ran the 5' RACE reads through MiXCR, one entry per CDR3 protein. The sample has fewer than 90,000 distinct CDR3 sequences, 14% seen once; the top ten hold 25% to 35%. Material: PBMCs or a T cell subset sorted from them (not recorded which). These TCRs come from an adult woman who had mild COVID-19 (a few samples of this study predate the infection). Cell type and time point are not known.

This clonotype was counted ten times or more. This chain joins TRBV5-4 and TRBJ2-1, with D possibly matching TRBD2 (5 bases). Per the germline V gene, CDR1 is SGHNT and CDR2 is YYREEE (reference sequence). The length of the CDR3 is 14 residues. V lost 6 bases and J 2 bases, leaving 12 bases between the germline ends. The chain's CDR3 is CASMSTGTYNEQFF. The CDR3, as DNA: TGTGCCAGCATGAGCACCGGGACCTACAATGAGCAGTTCTTC.

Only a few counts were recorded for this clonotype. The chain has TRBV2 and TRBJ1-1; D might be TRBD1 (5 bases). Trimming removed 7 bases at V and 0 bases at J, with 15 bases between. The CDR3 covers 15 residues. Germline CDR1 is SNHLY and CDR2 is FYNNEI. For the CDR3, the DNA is TGTGCCAGCAACGGGGGGACCATTCTGAACACTGAAGCTTTCTTT. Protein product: CASNGGTILNTEAFF. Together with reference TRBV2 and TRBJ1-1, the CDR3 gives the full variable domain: EPEVTQTPSHQVTQMGQEVILRCVPISNHLYFYWYRQILGQKVEFLVSFYNNEISEKSEIFDDQFSVERPDGSNFTLKIRSTKLEDSAMYFCASNGGTILNTEAFFGQGTRLTVV.

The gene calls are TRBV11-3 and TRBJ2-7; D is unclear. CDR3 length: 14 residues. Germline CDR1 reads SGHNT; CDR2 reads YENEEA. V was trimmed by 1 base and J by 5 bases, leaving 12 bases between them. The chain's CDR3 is CASSLVPGSDEQYF. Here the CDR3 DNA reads TGTGCCAGCAGCTTAGTCCCGGGTTCGGACGAGCAGTACTTC.

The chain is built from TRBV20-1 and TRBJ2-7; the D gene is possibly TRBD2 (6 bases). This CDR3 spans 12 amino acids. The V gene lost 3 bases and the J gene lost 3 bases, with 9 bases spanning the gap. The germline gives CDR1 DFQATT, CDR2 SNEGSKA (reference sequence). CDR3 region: CSASGSNYEQYF. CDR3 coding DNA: TGCAGTGCTAGCGGGAGTAACTACGAGCAGTACTTC.

The CDR3 DNA sequence: TGTGCCAGCAGCTTGCGGTCCTCCTACGAGCAGTACTTC. Translating gives CASSLRSSYEQYF. This sequence joins TRBV5-5 and TRBJ2-7; no definite D call. Germline lookup yields CDR1 SGHKS and CDR2 YYEKEE (reference sequence). The V and J ends lost 1 base and 0 bases respectively, with 5 bases between them. This CDR3 has 13 amino acids.